A single sample is the source of the 2 T cell receptor beta chains below, sequenced in a study of shared T cell receptors in the human thymus. The assay was immunoSEQ multiplex PCR, and TCRdb's table has in-frame clones only and misses some. The sample has about 660,000 clones, approximately 89% seen once; the top ten hold 0.0094%. This same sample was also part of a study on human thymus T cells.

Sequencing was performed on thymocytes. The source is a boy under two years old with a congenital heart defect.

The rearrangement links TRBV27 to TRBJ2-7; 7 nucleotides match TRBD1. V was clipped by 5 bases and J by 2 bases; unmatched bases: 9. The CDR3 totals 15 residues. Looked up from germline, CDR1 is MNHEY and CDR2 is SMNVEV (reference sequence). The CDR3 DNA is TGTGCCAGCAGTCCTCACCACAGGGGCGCCTACGAGCAGTACTTC. Translated: CASSPHHRGAYEQYF.

This clone was seen once. This chain uses TRBV5-1 with TRBJ1-6; D is possibly TRBD1 (5 bases). Trimming took 5 bases from V and 4 from J, leaving 13 bases between them. The germline CDR1 and CDR2 sequences are SGHRS and YFSETQ. CDR3 length equals 15 residues. This CDR3 reads CASSAGDRYNSPLHF. The CDR3 DNA follows: TGCGCCAGCAGTGCTGGAGACAGATATAATTCACCCCTCCACTTT.